These T cell receptor beta chains were read from a single sample in a study of blood T cell repertoires in COVID-19. Sequencing used immunoSEQ multiplex PCR; TCRdb keeps in-frame clones, though not all of them. The sample shows tens of thousands of clones, approximately 79% of them seen only once. The sample consisted of peripheral blood. The receptor set was obtained from a man aged 55 to 70 with active or convalescent COVID-19. Both conserved end residues are part of each CDR3. Fields, in order: CDR3 protein, CDR3 DNA, clone size, D gene, V gene, J gene, CDR3 length. The D gene is left open where the match is weak. A clone size is listed for some rows: how often the clone was seen (once, few, many), or a class if it is expanded.

cdr3_aa: CAWSVLRQPQHF
cdr3_nt: TGTGCCTGGAGTGTACTAAGGCAGCCCCAGCATTTT
clone_size: few
d_call: -
v_call: TRBV30
j_call: TRBJ1-5
cdr3_length: 12

cdr3_aa: CASSQVLDFSTDTQYF
cdr3_nt: TGTGCCAGCAGCCAAGTCTTGGACTTTTCCACAGATACGCAGTATTTT
clone_size: -
d_call: -
v_call: TRBV14
j_call: TRBJ2-3
cdr3_length: 16

cdr3_aa: CASSLQSNQPQHF
cdr3_nt: TGTGCCAGCAGCTTACAAAGCAATCAGCCCCAGCATTTT
clone_size: -
d_call: -
v_call: TRBV7-2
j_call: TRBJ1-5
cdr3_length: 13

cdr3_aa: CASSVMSGQYQETQYF
cdr3_nt: TGTGCCAGCAGCGTAATGTCAGGGCAGTACCAAGAGACCCAGTACTTC
clone_size: -
d_call: -
v_call: TRBV9
j_call: TRBJ2-5
cdr3_length: 16

cdr3_aa: CASRTGQGGGKAKNIQYF
cdr3_nt: TGTGCCAGCAGAACGGGACAGGGTGGTGGTAAGGCCAAAAACATTCAGTACTTC
clone_size: many
d_call: TRBD1
v_call: TRBV5-8
j_call: TRBJ2-4
cdr3_length: 18

cdr3_aa: CASSIGQGLALAGELFF
cdr3_nt: TGTGCCAGTAGTATCGGGCAGGGACTAGCGCTGGCCGGGGAGCTGTTTTTT
clone_size: -
d_call: TRBD2
v_call: TRBV19
j_call: TRBJ2-2
cdr3_length: 17

cdr3_aa: CASSAGGYGYTF
cdr3_nt: TGTGCCAGCAGCGCGGGGGGCTATGGCTACACCTTC
clone_size: -
d_call: -
v_call: TRBV5-6
j_call: TRBJ1-2
cdr3_length: 12

cdr3_aa: CASSPRGFSYEQYF
cdr3_nt: TGCGCCAGCAGCCCCAGGGGGTTTTCCTACGAGCAGTACTTC
clone_size: -
d_call: TRBD1
v_call: TRBV4-1
j_call: TRBJ2-7
cdr3_length: 14

cdr3_aa: CASSGAGNYGYTF
cdr3_nt: TGTGCCAGCAGTGGGGCCGGTAACTATGGCTACACCTTC
clone_size: -
d_call: -
v_call: TRBV5-6
j_call: TRBJ1-2
cdr3_length: 13

cdr3_aa: CASSPQGGTYGYTF
cdr3_nt: TGTGCCAGCAGCCCACAGGGTGGGACCTATGGCTACACCTTC
clone_size: -
d_call: -
v_call: TRBV2
j_call: TRBJ1-2
cdr3_length: 14

cdr3_aa: CASSPRPQGDTEAFF
cdr3_nt: TGCGCCAGCAGCCCGCGCCCACAGGGTGACACTGAAGCTTTCTTT
clone_size: once
d_call: -
v_call: TRBV5-1
j_call: TRBJ1-1
cdr3_length: 15

cdr3_aa: CASSQQGNEQYF
cdr3_nt: TGTGCCAGCAGTCAACAGGGGAACGAGCAGTACTTC
clone_size: -
d_call: TRBD1
v_call: TRBV2
j_call: TRBJ2-7
cdr3_length: 12

cdr3_aa: CASSILRSPLHF
cdr3_nt: TGTGCCAGTAGTATTTTGCGTTCACCCCTCCACTTT
clone_size: -
d_call: -
v_call: TRBV19
j_call: TRBJ1-6
cdr3_length: 12

cdr3_aa: CASSLGGQTFTLHF
cdr3_nt: TGTGCCAGCAGCTTAGGGGGACAAACTTTCACCCTCCACTTT
clone_size: once
d_call: -
v_call: TRBV11-2
j_call: TRBJ1-6
cdr3_length: 14

cdr3_aa: CASSHRYGGITGELFF
cdr3_nt: TGCGCCAGCAGCCACCGATACGGGGGGATCACCGGGGAGCTGTTTTTT
clone_size: -
d_call: TRBD2
v_call: TRBV4-1
j_call: TRBJ2-2
cdr3_length: 16

cdr3_aa: CASSNQRSSGNTIYF
cdr3_nt: TGTGCCAGCAGCAACCAGAGGAGCTCTGGAAACACCATATATTTT
clone_size: -
d_call: -
v_call: TRBV9
j_call: TRBJ1-3
cdr3_length: 15

cdr3_aa: CASSWLDGSGESQETQYF
cdr3_nt: TGTGCCAGCAGTTGGTTGGACGGTAGCGGGGAAAGCCAAGAGACCCAGTACTTC
clone_size: -
d_call: TRBD2
v_call: TRBV6-2/TRBV6-3
j_call: TRBJ2-5
cdr3_length: 18

cdr3_aa: CAWSWAPHQPQHF
cdr3_nt: TGTGCCTGGAGTTGGGCGCCACATCAGCCCCAGCATTTT
clone_size: once
d_call: -
v_call: TRBV30
j_call: TRBJ1-5
cdr3_length: 13

cdr3_aa: CASSLQVAGAGYEQYF
cdr3_nt: TGTGCCAGCAGTTTACAGGTGGCGGGGGCGGGCTACGAGCAGTACTTC
clone_size: once
d_call: -
v_call: TRBV28
j_call: TRBJ2-7
cdr3_length: 16

cdr3_aa: CASNPGYSNQPQHF
cdr3_nt: TGTGCCAGCAATCCGGGGTATAGCAATCAGCCCCAGCATTTT
clone_size: few
d_call: -
v_call: TRBV2
j_call: TRBJ1-5
cdr3_length: 14

cdr3_aa: CASSPPAGFAYEQYF
cdr3_nt: TGCGCCAGCAGTCCCCCGGCGGGGTTTGCCTACGAGCAGTACTTC
clone_size: -
d_call: -
v_call: TRBV23-1
j_call: TRBJ2-7
cdr3_length: 15

cdr3_aa: CASSRGQYNEQFF
cdr3_nt: TGTGCCAGCAGTCGAGGACAGTACAATGAGCAGTTCTTC
clone_size: -
d_call: -
v_call: TRBV7-9
j_call: TRBJ2-1
cdr3_length: 13

cdr3_aa: CASSQDTSGNYEQYF
cdr3_nt: TGTGCCAGCAGCCAAGATACTAGCGGCAACTACGAGCAGTACTTC
clone_size: -
d_call: TRBD2
v_call: TRBV4-2
j_call: TRBJ2-7
cdr3_length: 15

cdr3_aa: CASSQDRNQPQHF
cdr3_nt: TGTGCCAGCAGCCAAGATCGTAATCAGCCCCAGCATTTT
clone_size: -
d_call: -
v_call: TRBV4-2
j_call: TRBJ1-5
cdr3_length: 13

cdr3_aa: CASSPEGLWGYTF
cdr3_nt: TGTGCCAGCAGCCCGGAGGGTCTCTGGGGCTACACCTTC
clone_size: -
d_call: -
v_call: TRBV5-5
j_call: TRBJ1-2
cdr3_length: 13

cdr3_aa: CASSAGRNEKLFF
cdr3_nt: TGTGCCAGCTCAGCGGGGAGAAATGAAAAACTGTTTTTT
clone_size: -
d_call: -
v_call: TRBV18
j_call: TRBJ1-4
cdr3_length: 13

cdr3_aa: CASSIGGVTDTQYF
cdr3_nt: TGTGCCAGTAGTATAGGGGGGGTTACAGATACGCAGTATTTT
clone_size: -
d_call: -
v_call: TRBV19
j_call: TRBJ2-3
cdr3_length: 14

cdr3_aa: CASSLRTGQGAINEQYF
cdr3_nt: TGTGCCAGCAGTTTACGAACGGGACAGGGGGCGATCAACGAGCAGTACTTC
clone_size: -
d_call: TRBD1
v_call: TRBV28
j_call: TRBJ2-7
cdr3_length: 17

cdr3_aa: CASSLAYNYGYTF
cdr3_nt: TGTGCCAGCAGCCTGGCTTACAACTATGGCTACACCTTC
clone_size: -
d_call: -
v_call: TRBV12-3/TRBV12-4
j_call: TRBJ1-2
cdr3_length: 13

cdr3_aa: CAWGVGTEAFF
cdr3_nt: TGTGCCTGGGGAGTCGGTACTGAAGCTTTCTTT
clone_size: -
d_call: -
v_call: TRBV30
j_call: TRBJ1-1
cdr3_length: 11

cdr3_aa: CASSSWAGGPAETQYF
cdr3_nt: TGTGCCAGCAGCAGCTGGGCGGGGGGGCCGGCAGAGACCCAGTACTTC
clone_size: -
d_call: TRBD2
v_call: TRBV7-9
j_call: TRBJ2-5
cdr3_length: 16

cdr3_aa: CASSLHREAEQYF
cdr3_nt: TGTGCCAGCAGTTTACACAGGGAAGCCGAGCAGTACTTC
clone_size: -
d_call: -
v_call: TRBV28
j_call: TRBJ2-7
cdr3_length: 13

cdr3_aa: CASSPGGSYNSPLHF
cdr3_nt: TGTGCCAGCAGCCCCGGGGGCTCCTATAATTCACCCCTCCACTTT
clone_size: -
d_call: -
v_call: TRBV7-3
j_call: TRBJ1-6
cdr3_length: 15

cdr3_aa: CASSYSRGYNEQFF
cdr3_nt: TGTGCCAGCAGTTACTCGCGGGGATACAATGAGCAGTTCTTC
clone_size: -
d_call: -
v_call: TRBV6-5
j_call: TRBJ2-1
cdr3_length: 14

cdr3_aa: CASSRGANEQFF
cdr3_nt: TGTGCCAGCAGCCGTGGGGCCAATGAGCAGTTCTTC
clone_size: once
d_call: -
v_call: TRBV7-2
j_call: TRBJ2-1
cdr3_length: 12

cdr3_aa: CAGGKVSLNYGYTF
cdr3_nt: TGTGCCGGCGGGAAGGTTTCCCTTAACTATGGCTACACCTTC
clone_size: -
d_call: -
v_call: TRBV7-2
j_call: TRBJ1-2
cdr3_length: 14

cdr3_aa: CASGIKQGEVTGELFF
cdr3_nt: TGTGCTAGTGGCATCAAACAGGGAGAGGTCACCGGGGAGCTGTTTTTT
clone_size: -
d_call: -
v_call: TRBV12-5
j_call: TRBJ2-2
cdr3_length: 16

cdr3_aa: CASSSGQGAGYTF
cdr3_nt: TGTGCCAGCAGCTCCGGACAGGGCGCTGGCTACACCTTC
clone_size: -
d_call: TRBD1
v_call: TRBV5-6
j_call: TRBJ1-2
cdr3_length: 13

cdr3_aa: CASRKIGAAGELFF
cdr3_nt: TGCGCCAGCAGGAAAATTGGGGCAGCCGGGGAGCTGTTTTTT
clone_size: -
d_call: -
v_call: TRBV4-1
j_call: TRBJ2-2
cdr3_length: 14

cdr3_aa: CASSLDTYQPQHF
cdr3_nt: TGTGCCAGCAGCCTTGACACATATCAGCCCCAGCATTTT
clone_size: many
d_call: -
v_call: TRBV7-6
j_call: TRBJ1-5
cdr3_length: 13